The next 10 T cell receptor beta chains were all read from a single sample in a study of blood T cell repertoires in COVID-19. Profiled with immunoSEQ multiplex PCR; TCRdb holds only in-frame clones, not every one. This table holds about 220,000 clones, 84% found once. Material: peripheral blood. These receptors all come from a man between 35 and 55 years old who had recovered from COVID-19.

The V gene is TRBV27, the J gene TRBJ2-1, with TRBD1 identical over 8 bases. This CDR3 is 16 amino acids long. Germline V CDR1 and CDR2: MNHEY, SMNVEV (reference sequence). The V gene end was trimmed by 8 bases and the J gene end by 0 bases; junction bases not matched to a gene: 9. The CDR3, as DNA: TGTGCCAGCCGAAGCACGACAGGGGTCTCCTACAATGAGCAGTTCTTC. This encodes CASRSTTGVSYNEQFF.

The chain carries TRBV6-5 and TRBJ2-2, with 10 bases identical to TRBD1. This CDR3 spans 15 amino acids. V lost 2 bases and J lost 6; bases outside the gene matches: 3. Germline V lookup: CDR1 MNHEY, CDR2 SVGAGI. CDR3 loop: CASSYGTGVSGELFF. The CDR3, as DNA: TGTGCCAGCAGTTACGGGACAGGGGTTTCCGGGGAGCTGTTTTTT.

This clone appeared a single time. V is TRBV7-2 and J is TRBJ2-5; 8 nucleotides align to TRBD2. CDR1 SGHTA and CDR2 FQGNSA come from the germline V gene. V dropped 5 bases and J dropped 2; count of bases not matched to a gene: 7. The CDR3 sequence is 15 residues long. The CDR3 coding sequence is TGTGCCAGCAGCCCCGCCGGGACTAGGCAAGAGACCCAGTACTTC. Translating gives CASSPAGTRQETQYF.

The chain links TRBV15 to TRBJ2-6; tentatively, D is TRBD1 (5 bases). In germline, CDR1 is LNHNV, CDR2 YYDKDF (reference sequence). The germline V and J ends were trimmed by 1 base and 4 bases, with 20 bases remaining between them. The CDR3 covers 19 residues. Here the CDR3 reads CATSRVAGNRYYGANVLTF. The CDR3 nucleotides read TGTGCCACCAGCAGAGTGGCAGGGAATCGGTACTACGGGGCCAACGTCCTGACTTTC.

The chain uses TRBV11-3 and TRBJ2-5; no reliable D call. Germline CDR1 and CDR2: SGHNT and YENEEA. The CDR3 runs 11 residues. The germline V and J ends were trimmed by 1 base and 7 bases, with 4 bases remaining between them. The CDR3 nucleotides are TGTGCCAGCAGCTTAGGAGGGACCCAGTACTTC. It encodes CASSLGGTQYF.

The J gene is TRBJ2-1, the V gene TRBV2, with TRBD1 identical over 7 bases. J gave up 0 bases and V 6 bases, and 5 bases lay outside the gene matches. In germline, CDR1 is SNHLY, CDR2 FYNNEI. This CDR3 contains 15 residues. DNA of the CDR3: TGTGCCAGCAGATCGGGACAGAGCTCCTACAATGAGCAGTTCTTC. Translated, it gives CASRSGQSSYNEQFF.

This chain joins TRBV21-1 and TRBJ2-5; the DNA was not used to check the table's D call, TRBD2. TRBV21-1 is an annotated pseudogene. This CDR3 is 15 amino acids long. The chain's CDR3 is CASSTYGTSCETQYF. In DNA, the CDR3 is TGTGCCAGCAGCACGTATGGGACTAGCTGCGAGACCCAGTACTTC.

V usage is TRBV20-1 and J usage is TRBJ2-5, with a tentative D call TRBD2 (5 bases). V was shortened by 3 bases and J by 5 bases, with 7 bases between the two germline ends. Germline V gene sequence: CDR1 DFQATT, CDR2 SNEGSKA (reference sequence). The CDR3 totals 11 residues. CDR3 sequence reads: CSARRAETQYF. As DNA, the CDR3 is TGCAGTGCTAGGAGGGCGGAGACCCAGTACTTC.

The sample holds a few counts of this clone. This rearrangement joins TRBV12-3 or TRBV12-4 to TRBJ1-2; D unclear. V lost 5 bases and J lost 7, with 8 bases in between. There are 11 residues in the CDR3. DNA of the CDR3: TGTGCCAGCAGTCGTGGGCGTGGCTACACCTTC. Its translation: CASSRGRGYTF.

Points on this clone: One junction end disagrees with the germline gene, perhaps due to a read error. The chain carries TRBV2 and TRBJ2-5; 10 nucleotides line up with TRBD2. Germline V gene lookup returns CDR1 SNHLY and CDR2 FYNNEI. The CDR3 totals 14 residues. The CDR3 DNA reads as TGTGCCAGCAGAGAAGGGACTAGCGCTGAGACCCAGTACTTC. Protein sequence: CASREGTSAETQYF.